The 26 T cell receptor beta chains listed next were all sequenced from one sample in a study of naive and memory T cell subsets. Alpha and beta constant region primers primed reverse transcription for blood and skin samples. MiXCR, run by TCRdb on the 5' RACE reads, gives a single entry per CDR3 protein. This repertoire shows more than 25,000 distinct CDR3 sequences, approximately 24% found once; its top ten account for less than 2%. Whole blood, over 2 ml, came from adult healthy volunteers. The receptor set was obtained from a female donor in good health.

The chain has TRBV5-8 and TRBJ1-6; no reliable D call. Germline CDR1 SGHTS, CDR2 YDEGEE. The CDR3 spans 18 residues. The V end lost 4 bases, the J end lost 6 bases, and 23 bases lay between the germline ends. CDR3 nucleotide sequence: TGTGCCAGCAGCCTCCTCACGAGACATTCCTCTTCTAATTCACCCCTCCACTTT. Protein product: CASSLLTRHSSSNSPLHF.

This clonotype was seen a few times. The V gene is TRBV10-3, the J gene TRBJ2-3; D gene ambiguous. Germline V gene sequence: CDR1 ENHRY, CDR2 SYGVKD. The V end lost 2 bases, the J end lost 0 bases, and 12 bases lay between the germline ends. This CDR3 comprises 16 residues. This CDR3 reads CAISEKARTSTDTQYF. The CDR3 nucleotides read TGTGCCATCAGTGAGAAGGCCAGGACGAGCACAGATACGCAGTATTTT.

The chain combines TRBV6-4 with TRBJ2-1; D might be TRBD2 (6 bases). From germline, CDR1 is MRHNA and CDR2 SNTAGT. The CDR3 extends over 15 amino acids. V shed 3 bases and J shed 4 bases, with 13 bases lying between them. The CDR3 loop is CASSDGTGEYNEQFF. CDR3 DNA: TGTGCCAGCAGTGATGGAACGGGGGAGTACAATGAGCAGTTCTTC.

This clonotype has only a few counts. This sequence joins TRBV12-3 or TRBV12-4 and TRBJ1-1; D remains ambiguous. CDR3 size: 11 residues. V lost 5 bases and J 11 bases, leaving 12 bases between the germline ends. The CDR3 spells CASSGLGGAFF. Written as DNA, the CDR3 is TGTGCCAGCAGTGGGCTGGGTGGGGCTTTCTTT.

In this sample, this clonotype turned up a few times. The rearrangement uses TRBV5-6 and TRBJ2-1; 14 positions match TRBD2. The CDR3 runs 15 residues. CDR1 and CDR2 (germline): SGHDT, YYEEEE. J gave up 7 bases and V 2 bases, and 2 bases lay outside the gene matches. The CDR3, as DNA: TGTGCCAGCAGCTTCGGACTAGCGGGGGGTAATGAGCAGTTCTTC. It yields the protein CASSFGLAGGNEQFF.

V usage is TRBV6-5 and J usage is TRBJ2-7, with D perhaps matching TRBD1 (6 bases). This CDR3 spans 12 amino acids. V lost 7 bases, J lost 9 bases, and 16 bases lay in between. CDR1 and CDR2 from the germline V gene are MNHEY and SVGAGI. The CDR3 reads CASTSSGTRQYF. The CDR3 bases are TGTGCCAGCACCAGCTCCGGGACAAGGCAGTACTTC.

This clonotype occurred a few times. V is TRBV10-3 and J is TRBJ1-4; D gene unclear. Trimming pared 4 bases from V and 7 bases from J, leaving 4 bases between. CDR3 length equals 11 residues. The germline V gene encodes CDR1 ENHRY and CDR2 SYGVKD. The CDR3 reads CAISGGEKLFF. As DNA, the CDR3 is TGTGCCATCAGTGGGGGTGAAAAACTGTTTTTT.

The V call is TRBV10-3, the J call TRBJ2-1, with D possibly being TRBD2 (6 bases). CDR1 ENHRY and CDR2 SYGVKD come from the germline V gene. Trimming left V 4 bases short and J 4 bases short, with 8 bases between. This CDR3 has 13 residues. The CDR3 here is CAISGSGYNEQFF. In nucleotides, the CDR3 is TGTGCCATCAGTGGGAGCGGGTACAATGAGCAGTTCTTC.

The table lists this clonotype with many counts. This chain connects TRBV6-2 or TRBV6-3 to TRBJ1-5, with 9 bases identical to TRBD1. The ends lost 5 bases at V and 9 bases at J; junction bases unmatched: 8. The germline V gene has CDR1 MNHEY and CDR2 SVGEGT. The CDR3 length is 14 residues. The CDR3 protein is CASSGDRGQGPQHF. The CDR3 DNA sequence: TGTGCCAGCAGTGGTGACAGGGGACAGGGGCCCCAGCATTTT.

The rearrangement uses TRBV13 and TRBJ2-3; a possible D gene is TRBD2 (5 bases). This CDR3 region has 13 residues. Trimming removed 2 bases from V and 6 bases from J, with 9 bases in between. Germline CDR1 PRHDT, CDR2 FYEKMQ (reference sequence). CDR3 DNA: TGTGCCAGCAGCTTAATCCGAGGGGATACGCAGTATTTT. Its protein product is CASSLIRGDTQYF.

Many counts were recorded for this clonotype. The chain uses TRBV29-1 and TRBJ2-1; D remains ambiguous. This CDR3 has 13 amino acids. Germline CDR1 and CDR2: SQVTM and ANQGSEA. V was cut by 3 bases and J by 3 bases, with 9 bases left in between. CDR3 loop: CSVEEKYYNEQFF. The CDR3 region has the DNA TGCAGCGTTGAGGAAAAATACTACAATGAGCAGTTCTTC.

A remark on this clonotype: Being one base from a much bigger clone, this may be a read error. CDR3 sequence: CSVEWSGEYEQYF. The DNA for the CDR3 is TGCAGCGTTGAATGGAGCGGGGAATACGAGCAGTACTTC. The rearrangement uses TRBV29-1 and TRBJ2-7; 7 bases agree with TRBD2. V shed 2 bases and J 4 bases; nucleotides not matched to a gene: 5. Germline V CDR1 and CDR2: SQVTM, ANQGSEA. The CDR3 is made up of 13 amino acids.

This clonotype counts as medium-sized. This chain uses TRBV27 with TRBJ2-4; D gene unclear. The germline V gene has CDR1 MNHEY and CDR2 SMNVEV (reference sequence). V lost 4 bases to trimming and J lost 1 base, with 8 bases between them. The CDR3 has 14 residues. The CDR3 DNA sequence: TGTGCCAGCAGTTCATTGGCGGCCAAAAACATTCAGTACTTC. Translation: CASSSLAAKNIQYF.

This clonotype is medium-sized. J is TRBJ2-6 and V is TRBV27; no firm D call. This CDR3 contains 15 residues. In germline, CDR1 is MNHEY, CDR2 SMNVEV (reference sequence). Between the trimmed V and J ends, which lost 3 bases and 5 bases, there was a span of 11 bases. The CDR3 nucleotides are TGTGCCAGCAGTTTCGGACGAGTAAGGGCCAACGTCCTGACTTTC. Translated, it gives CASSFGRVRANVLTF.

This clonotype showed up just a few times. The CDR3 sequence: CSVTPIAGSTDTQYF. As DNA, the CDR3 is TGCAGCGTAACACCGATAGCGGGTAGCACAGATACGCAGTATTTT. The rearrangement joins TRBV29-1 to TRBJ2-3; 7 nucleotides line up with TRBD2. The CDR3 spans 15 residues. With 6 bases clipped from V and 0 bases from J, the junction kept 9 bases outside the gene matches. Germline CDR1 reads SQVTM; CDR2 reads ANQGSEA.

This clonotype was detected a few times. The CDR3 here is CASSYNDRVNNQPQHF. The CDR3 coding sequence is TGTGCCAGCAGCTACAATGACAGGGTAAACAATCAGCCCCAGCATTTT. The chain carries TRBV5-5 and TRBJ1-5; 7 bases align to TRBD1. V dropped 3 bases and J dropped 3; count of bases not matched to a gene: 9. Per the germline V gene, CDR1 is SGHKS and CDR2 is YYEKEE (reference sequence). The CDR3 spans 16 residues.

In this sample, this clonotype turned up many times. CDR3 region: CASRVGSTEAFF. The CDR3 bases are TGTGCCAGCAGAGTAGGGAGCACTGAAGCTTTCTTT. The chain joins TRBV6-5 to TRBJ1-1; the D is unclear. CDR1 is MNHEY and CDR2 is SVGAGI in the germline V gene. Trimming left V 6 bases short and J 4 bases short, with 9 bases between. This CDR3 region has 12 residues.

This clonotype rates as medium-sized. The V gene is TRBV28, the J gene TRBJ1-1, with D unresolved. V was pared by 5 bases and J by 5 bases, with 15 bases between. Germline lookup yields CDR1 MDHEN and CDR2 SYDVKM. This CDR3 contains 14 residues. The CDR3 bases are TGTGCCAGCAGTGGACGACAAGGGAAGACTGAAGCTTTCTTT. Protein product: CASSGRQGKTEAFF.

Only one count was recorded for this clonotype. Compared with germline, one end of the junction differs, possibly owing to a read error. This chain connects TRBV20-1 to TRBJ1-5; a weak D match, TRBD1 (6 bases). CDR3 length: 14 residues. Germline CDR1 reads DFQATT; CDR2 reads SNEGSKA (reference sequence). Here the CDR3 DNA reads TGCAGTGCTCGCAGGGGTGGGGTCAATCAGCCCCAGAATTTT. Translation gives CSARRGGVNQPQNF.

This chain joins TRBV7-8 and TRBJ1-2; possibly TRBD1 for D (6 bases). The length of the CDR3 is 16 residues. V lost 1 base and J lost 4, with 16 bases in between. CDR1 and CDR2 from the germline V gene are SGHVS and FQNEAQ. Written as DNA, the CDR3 is TGTGCCAGCAGCTTAGGGGGGGCGAACAATGGCTATGGCTACACCTTC. It is translated as CASSLGGANNGYGYTF.

This clonotype has at least ten counts. The chain carries TRBV28 and TRBJ2-7; D unresolved. In germline, CDR1 is MDHEN, CDR2 SYDVKM. The CDR3 consists of 15 residues. The ends were cut back, 6 bases at V and 0 bases at J, with 15 bases in the middle. The DNA of the CDR3 is TGTGCCAGCAGAACCGCCCCACTCGGCTCCTACGAGCAGTACTTC. Translation gives CASRTAPLGSYEQYF.

This clonotype was recorded many times. The J gene is TRBJ1-2, the V gene TRBV29-1; D is unclear. The CDR3 is made up of 9 amino acids. Trimming stripped 3 bases from V and 8 bases from J, with 4 bases between. Germline V gene data show CDR1 as SQVTM and CDR2 as ANQGSEA. CDR3 in amino acids: CSVELGYTF. The CDR3 DNA is TGCAGCGTTGAGTTGGGCTACACCTTC. Combining the CDR3 with reference TRBV29-1 and TRBJ1-2 gives the whole variable domain SAVISQKPSRDICQRGTSLTIQCQVDSQVTMMFWYRQQPGQSLTLIATANQGSEATYESGFVIDKFPISRPNLTFSTLTVSNMSPEDSSIYLCSVELGYTFGSGTRLTVV.

Ten or more counts support this clonotype. The chain has TRBV29-1 and TRBJ1-2; a possible D gene is TRBD1 (5 bases). V was cut by 2 bases and J by 12 bases, with 10 bases left in between. In germline, CDR1 is SQVTM, CDR2 ANQGSEA. The CDR3 is made up of 10 amino acids. This CDR3 reads CSVENPGHTF. The CDR3 nucleotides read TGCAGCGTTGAAAATCCAGGGCACACCTTC.

This clonotype was observed many times. This chain joins TRBV29-1 and TRBJ2-7; no clear D. Germline V gene sequence: CDR1 SQVTM, CDR2 ANQGSEA. The CDR3 is made up of 12 amino acids. With 7 bases removed from V and 2 bases from J, the gap between germline ends came to 12 bases. Here the CDR3 DNA reads TGCAGCGCCAGGACGGAAGCCTACGAGCAGTACTTC. Protein: CSARTEAYEQYF.

This clonotype was counted between two and nine times. The chain couples TRBV20-1 to TRBJ2-3, with D unresolved. V was shortened by 0 bases and J by 5 bases, with 12 bases between the two germline ends. The CDR3 extends over 14 amino acids. The germline V gene has CDR1 DFQATT and CDR2 SNEGSKA (reference sequence). CDR3 in DNA: TGCAGTGCTAGAGATGGCCCGGTCGGAGATACGCAGTATTTT. Its translation: CSARDGPVGDTQYF.

This clonotype came up many times. The chain employs TRBV4-3 and TRBJ2-7, with D possibly matching TRBD2 (6 bases). The CDR3 runs 15 residues. Germline V lookup: CDR1 LGHNA, CDR2 YSLEER. V dropped 0 bases and J dropped 0 bases, with 9 bases sitting between them. CDR3 loop: CASSQDLARSYEQYF. The CDR3 coding sequence is TGCGCCAGCAGCCAAGATCTAGCGCGCTCCTACGAGCAGTACTTC.